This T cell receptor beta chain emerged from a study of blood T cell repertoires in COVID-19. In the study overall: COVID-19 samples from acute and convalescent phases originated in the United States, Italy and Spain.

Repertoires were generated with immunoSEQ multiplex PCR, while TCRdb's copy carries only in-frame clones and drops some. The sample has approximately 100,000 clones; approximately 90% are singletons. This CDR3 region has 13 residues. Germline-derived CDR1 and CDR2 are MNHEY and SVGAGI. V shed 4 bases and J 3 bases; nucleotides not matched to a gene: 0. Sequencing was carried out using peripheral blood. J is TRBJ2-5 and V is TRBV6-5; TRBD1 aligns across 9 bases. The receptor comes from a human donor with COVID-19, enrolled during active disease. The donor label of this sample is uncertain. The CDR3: CASSWTGEETQYF. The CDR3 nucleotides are TGTGCCAGCAGTTGGACAGGGGAAGAGACCCAGTACTTC.